Listed below are T cell receptor beta chains from one sample, sequenced in a study of cytomegalovirus exposure and HLA in healthy donors. Sequenced by immunoSEQ multiplex PCR; TCRdb stores in-frame clones only, minus some. The data contain 55,000 to 80,000 clones, 75% of them singletons. The sample was PBMCs. The source of these receptors is a woman in her 30s in good health and CMV-seropositive. The CDR3 runs from the conserved cysteine through the conserved F or W. Each record gives: V gene, clone size, D gene, J gene, CDR3 protein, CDR3 DNA. A D gene is named only where the DNA matches it firmly. Rows give clone size only sometimes, using once, few, many, or a class for an expanded clone.

v_call: TRBV2; clone_size: once; d_call: TRBD1; j_call: TRBJ2-2; cdr3_aa: CASRVDRAGTGELFF; cdr3_nt: TGTGCCAGCAGAGTGGACAGGGCGGGGACCGGGGAGCTGTTTTTT
v_call: TRBV5-1; clone_size: NA; d_call: NA; j_call: TRBJ2-3; cdr3_aa: CASSFRARDRTDTQYF; cdr3_nt: TGCGCCAGCAGCTTCAGGGCGCGGGATAGGACAGATACGCAGTATTTT
v_call: TRBV5-1; clone_size: NA; d_call: NA; j_call: TRBJ1-4; cdr3_aa: CASSLDGVTNEKLFF; cdr3_nt: TGCGCCAGCAGCTTGGACGGAGTAACTAATGAAAAACTGTTTTTT
v_call: TRBV28; clone_size: NA; d_call: NA; j_call: TRBJ1-5; cdr3_aa: CASSLWAGEQPQHF; cdr3_nt: TGTGCCAGCAGTTTATGGGCAGGGGAACAGCCCCAGCATTTT
v_call: TRBV4-3; clone_size: NA; d_call: NA; j_call: TRBJ2-3; cdr3_aa: CASSHRQDLMDTQYF; cdr3_nt: TGCGCCAGCAGCCACCGACAGGACCTCATGGATACGCAGTATTTT
v_call: TRBV19; clone_size: NA; d_call: NA; j_call: TRBJ2-7; cdr3_aa: CASNSPPGRQYF; cdr3_nt: TGTGCCAGTAACTCCCCCCCCGGGAGGCAGTACTTC
v_call: TRBV4-2; clone_size: once; d_call: NA; j_call: TRBJ2-3; cdr3_aa: CASSQAEIAGNTQYF; cdr3_nt: TGTGCCAGCAGCCAAGCCGAAATCGCCGGTAATACGCAGTATTTT
v_call: TRBV9; clone_size: NA; d_call: NA; j_call: TRBJ1-6; cdr3_aa: CASSQGGNSPLHF; cdr3_nt: TGTGCCAGCAGCCAAGGAGGGAATTCACCCCTCCACTTT
v_call: TRBV10-3; clone_size: once; d_call: TRBD2; j_call: TRBJ2-5; cdr3_aa: CAIGDPAGEETQYF; cdr3_nt: TGTGCCATCGGGGATCCAGCGGGAGAAGAGACCCAGTACTTC
v_call: TRBV20-1; clone_size: NA; d_call: TRBD1; j_call: TRBJ1-2; cdr3_aa: CSADRGRGYTF; cdr3_nt: TGCAGTGCAGACAGGGGGCGCGGCTACACCTTC
v_call: TRBV6-1; clone_size: NA; d_call: TRBD2; j_call: TRBJ2-7; cdr3_aa: CASSRTSESYEQYF; cdr3_nt: TGTGCCAGCAGCAGGACTAGCGAGTCCTACGAGCAGTACTTC
v_call: TRBV27; clone_size: NA; d_call: NA; j_call: TRBJ1-5; cdr3_aa: CASSDSRLNQPQHF; cdr3_nt: TGTGCCAGCAGTGACAGTAGACTTAATCAGCCCCAGCATTTT
v_call: TRBV6-6; clone_size: once; d_call: TRBD1; j_call: TRBJ2-2; cdr3_aa: CASSYPTGGGHGELFF; cdr3_nt: TGTGCCAGCAGTTACCCGACAGGGGGGGGGCACGGGGAGCTGTTTTTT
v_call: TRBV19; clone_size: NA; d_call: TRBD2; j_call: TRBJ2-7; cdr3_aa: CASMGGEYYEQYF; cdr3_nt: TGTGCCAGTATGGGGGGGGAATACTACGAGCAGTACTTC
v_call: TRBV27; clone_size: few; d_call: TRBD2; j_call: TRBJ2-3; cdr3_aa: CASSPGLAGTSTDTQYF; cdr3_nt: TGTGCCAGCAGTCCAGGACTAGCGGGAACTAGCACAGATACGCAGTATTTT
v_call: TRBV28; clone_size: once; d_call: NA; j_call: TRBJ2-7; cdr3_aa: CASSFARGSYEQYF; cdr3_nt: TGTGCCAGCAGTTTTGCCAGGGGTTCCTACGAGCAGTACTTC
v_call: TRBV7-7; clone_size: once; d_call: NA; j_call: TRBJ2-5; cdr3_aa: CASSLVLGGTQYF; cdr3_nt: TGTGCTAGCAGCTTAGTGTTAGGGGGGACCCAGTACTTC
v_call: TRBV6-6; clone_size: NA; d_call: NA; j_call: TRBJ1-1; cdr3_aa: CASKRSDLETEAFF; cdr3_nt: TGTGCCAGCAAGCGGTCCGACCTAGAGACTGAAGCTTTCTTT
v_call: TRBV20-1; clone_size: NA; d_call: NA; j_call: TRBJ2-5; cdr3_aa: CSASSETQYF; cdr3_nt: TGCAGTGCTTCCAGTGAGACCCAGTACTTC
v_call: TRBV15; clone_size: NA; d_call: NA; j_call: TRBJ1-4; cdr3_aa: CATSRDLRDNNEKLFF; cdr3_nt: TGTGCCACCAGCAGAGACCTCCGGGACAATAATGAAAAACTGTTTTTT
v_call: TRBV28; clone_size: NA; d_call: NA; j_call: TRBJ1-5; cdr3_aa: CASDRNNQPQHF; cdr3_nt: TGTGCCAGCGACAGGAACAATCAGCCCCAGCATTTT
v_call: TRBV4-3; clone_size: NA; d_call: TRBD1; j_call: TRBJ1-2; cdr3_aa: CASSQDRGHRGYTF; cdr3_nt: TGCGCCAGCAGCCAAGATAGGGGGCATCGGGGCTACACCTTC
v_call: TRBV4-2; clone_size: NA; d_call: NA; j_call: TRBJ2-1; cdr3_aa: CAPGVAENNEQFF; cdr3_nt: TGTGCCCCAGGGGTAGCCGAAAACAATGAGCAGTTCTTC
v_call: TRBV9; clone_size: NA; d_call: NA; j_call: TRBJ1-1; cdr3_aa: CATSKLGGAVALNTEAFF; cdr3_nt: TGTGCCACCAGCAAGCTTGGGGGGGCCGTCGCGTTGAACACTGAAGCTTTCTTT
v_call: TRBV28; clone_size: NA; d_call: NA; j_call: TRBJ2-1; cdr3_aa: CASSSNGFSYNEQFF; cdr3_nt: TGTGCCAGCAGTAGTAACGGGTTCTCCTACAATGAGCAGTTCTTC
v_call: TRBV5-1; clone_size: few; d_call: NA; j_call: TRBJ2-2; cdr3_aa: CASSLVMTGVTGELFF; cdr3_nt: TGCGCCAGCAGCTTGGTAATGACCGGGGTTACCGGGGAGCTGTTTTTT
v_call: TRBV19; clone_size: once; d_call: NA; j_call: TRBJ2-7; cdr3_aa: CASRGGGEQYF; cdr3_nt: TGTGCCAGTAGGGGGGGAGGCGAGCAGTACTTC
v_call: TRBV5-6; clone_size: NA; d_call: TRBD1; j_call: TRBJ2-7; cdr3_aa: CASSLGTGGFEQYF; cdr3_nt: TGTGCCAGCAGCTTAGGGACAGGGGGTTTCGAGCAGTACTTC
v_call: TRBV10-1; clone_size: few; d_call: TRBD1; j_call: TRBJ2-7; cdr3_aa: CASTDVQQGEPYEQYF; cdr3_nt: TGCGCCAGCACCGACGTCCAACAGGGGGAACCCTACGAGCAGTACTTC
v_call: TRBV6-1; clone_size: medium-sized; d_call: TRBD1; j_call: TRBJ2-1; cdr3_aa: CASSDGTGVGEQFF; cdr3_nt: TGTGCCAGCAGTGATGGGACAGGGGTGGGTGAGCAGTTCTTC
v_call: TRBV6-1; clone_size: NA; d_call: TRBD2; j_call: TRBJ2-4; cdr3_aa: CASSVIAGGAKNIQYF; cdr3_nt: TGTGCCAGCAGTGTGATAGCGGGAGGGGCCAAAAACATTCAGTACTTC
v_call: TRBV19; clone_size: few; d_call: NA; j_call: TRBJ1-1; cdr3_aa: CASSMGRMNTEAFF; cdr3_nt: TGTGCCAGTAGTATGGGCCGTATGAACACTGAAGCTTTCTTT
v_call: TRBV4-3; clone_size: few; d_call: TRBD2; j_call: TRBJ2-1; cdr3_aa: CASSQDAGGPGNEQFF; cdr3_nt: TGCGCCAGCAGCCAGGACGCGGGAGGGCCGGGCAATGAGCAGTTCTTC
v_call: TRBV7-9; clone_size: NA; d_call: NA; j_call: TRBJ2-2; cdr3_aa: CASSHSVADFTGELFF; cdr3_nt: TGTGCCAGCAGCCATTCCGTGGCAGACTTCACCGGGGAGCTGTTTTTT
v_call: TRBV7-8; clone_size: NA; d_call: NA; j_call: TRBJ2-3; cdr3_aa: CASSLPRQGGTDTQYF; cdr3_nt: TGTGCCAGCAGCTTACCTCGGCAGGGTGGTACAGATACGCAGTATTTT
v_call: TRBV4-3; clone_size: NA; d_call: NA; j_call: TRBJ2-5; cdr3_aa: CASSQVVRGGETQYF; cdr3_nt: TGCGCCAGCAGCCAAGTGGTTAGGGGGGGGGAGACCCAGTACTTC
v_call: TRBV5-6; clone_size: few; d_call: NA; j_call: TRBJ1-1; cdr3_aa: CASSLALGGTLNTEAFF; cdr3_nt: TGTGCCAGCAGCTTGGCCTTGGGGGGGACGCTGAACACTGAAGCTTTCTTT
v_call: TRBV28; clone_size: NA; d_call: TRBD1; j_call: TRBJ1-2; cdr3_aa: CASRPGQGPYGYTF; cdr3_nt: TGTGCCAGCAGGCCGGGACAGGGGCCCTATGGCTACACCTTC
v_call: TRBV11-3; clone_size: few; d_call: TRBD2; j_call: TRBJ2-7; cdr3_aa: CASSLGAGDSYEQYF; cdr3_nt: TGTGCCAGCAGCTTAGGAGCGGGGGACTCCTACGAGCAGTACTTC
v_call: TRBV5-1; clone_size: NA; d_call: TRBD2; j_call: TRBJ2-1; cdr3_aa: CASSLVAGVDFNEQFF; cdr3_nt: TGCGCCAGCAGCTTGGTAGCGGGAGTCGACTTCAATGAGCAGTTCTTC
v_call: TRBV6-5; clone_size: few; d_call: NA; j_call: TRBJ1-2; cdr3_aa: CASTPGRGYGYTF; cdr3_nt: TGTGCCAGCACCCCTGGCAGAGGTTATGGCTACACCTTC
v_call: TRBV5-4; clone_size: NA; d_call: NA; j_call: TRBJ2-2; cdr3_aa: CASSRMAGRAGGELFF; cdr3_nt: TGTGCCAGCAGCCGGATGGCGGGACGGGCGGGCGGGGAGCTGTTTTTT
v_call: TRBV5-1; clone_size: NA; d_call: NA; j_call: TRBJ2-1; cdr3_aa: CASSLGGGPTYNEQFF; cdr3_nt: TGCGCCAGCAGCTTGGGTGGAGGCCCTACCTACAATGAGCAGTTCTTC
v_call: TRBV11-2; clone_size: NA; d_call: TRBD2; j_call: TRBJ2-3; cdr3_aa: CASSSALGREEFYTQYF; cdr3_nt: TGTGCCAGCAGCTCGGCATTAGGACGGGAGGAATTTTATACGCAGTATTTT
v_call: TRBV7-9; clone_size: NA; d_call: TRBD2; j_call: TRBJ2-1; cdr3_aa: CASSTRTSGSIREQFF; cdr3_nt: TGTGCCAGCAGCACAAGGACTAGCGGGAGTATACGGGAGCAGTTCTTC
v_call: TRBV11-2; clone_size: NA; d_call: TRBD1; j_call: TRBJ2-1; cdr3_aa: CASSRRGGQGYNEQFF; cdr3_nt: TGTGCCAGCAGTCGCCGGGGAGGACAGGGATACAATGAGCAGTTCTTC
v_call: TRBV10-3; clone_size: once; d_call: TRBD2; j_call: TRBJ2-4; cdr3_aa: CVNPGGEVNIQYF; cdr3_nt: TGTGTGAACCCCGGGGGGGAGGTAAACATTCAGTACTTC
v_call: TRBV14; clone_size: NA; d_call: NA; j_call: TRBJ2-4; cdr3_aa: CASSPRRPGLNKNIQYF; cdr3_nt: TGTGCCAGCAGCCCAAGACGTCCGGGACTTAACAAAAACATTCAGTACTTC
v_call: TRBV11-2; clone_size: once; d_call: TRBD2; j_call: TRBJ2-5; cdr3_aa: CASIPPPSGQETQYF; cdr3_nt: TGTGCCAGCATCCCCCCCCCTAGCGGACAAGAGACCCAGTACTTC
v_call: TRBV19; clone_size: few; d_call: NA; j_call: TRBJ2-3; cdr3_aa: CASTDGSSTDTQYF; cdr3_nt: TGTGCCAGTACAGACGGGTCTAGCACAGATACGCAGTATTTT
v_call: TRBV6-1; clone_size: medium-sized; d_call: NA; j_call: TRBJ1-1; cdr3_aa: CASSEEGVLMNTEAFF; cdr3_nt: TGTGCCAGCAGTGAAGAGGGGGTTTTGATGAACACTGAAGCTTTCTTT
v_call: TRBV27; clone_size: once; d_call: TRBD1; j_call: TRBJ2-7; cdr3_aa: CASSSSRGRYEQYF; cdr3_nt: TGTGCCAGCAGTTCCTCAAGGGGGCGATACGAGCAGTACTTC
v_call: TRBV7-8; clone_size: NA; d_call: NA; j_call: TRBJ2-2; cdr3_aa: CASSHLERVELFF; cdr3_nt: TGTGCCAGCAGCCATCTGGAGCGTGTGGAGCTGTTTTTT